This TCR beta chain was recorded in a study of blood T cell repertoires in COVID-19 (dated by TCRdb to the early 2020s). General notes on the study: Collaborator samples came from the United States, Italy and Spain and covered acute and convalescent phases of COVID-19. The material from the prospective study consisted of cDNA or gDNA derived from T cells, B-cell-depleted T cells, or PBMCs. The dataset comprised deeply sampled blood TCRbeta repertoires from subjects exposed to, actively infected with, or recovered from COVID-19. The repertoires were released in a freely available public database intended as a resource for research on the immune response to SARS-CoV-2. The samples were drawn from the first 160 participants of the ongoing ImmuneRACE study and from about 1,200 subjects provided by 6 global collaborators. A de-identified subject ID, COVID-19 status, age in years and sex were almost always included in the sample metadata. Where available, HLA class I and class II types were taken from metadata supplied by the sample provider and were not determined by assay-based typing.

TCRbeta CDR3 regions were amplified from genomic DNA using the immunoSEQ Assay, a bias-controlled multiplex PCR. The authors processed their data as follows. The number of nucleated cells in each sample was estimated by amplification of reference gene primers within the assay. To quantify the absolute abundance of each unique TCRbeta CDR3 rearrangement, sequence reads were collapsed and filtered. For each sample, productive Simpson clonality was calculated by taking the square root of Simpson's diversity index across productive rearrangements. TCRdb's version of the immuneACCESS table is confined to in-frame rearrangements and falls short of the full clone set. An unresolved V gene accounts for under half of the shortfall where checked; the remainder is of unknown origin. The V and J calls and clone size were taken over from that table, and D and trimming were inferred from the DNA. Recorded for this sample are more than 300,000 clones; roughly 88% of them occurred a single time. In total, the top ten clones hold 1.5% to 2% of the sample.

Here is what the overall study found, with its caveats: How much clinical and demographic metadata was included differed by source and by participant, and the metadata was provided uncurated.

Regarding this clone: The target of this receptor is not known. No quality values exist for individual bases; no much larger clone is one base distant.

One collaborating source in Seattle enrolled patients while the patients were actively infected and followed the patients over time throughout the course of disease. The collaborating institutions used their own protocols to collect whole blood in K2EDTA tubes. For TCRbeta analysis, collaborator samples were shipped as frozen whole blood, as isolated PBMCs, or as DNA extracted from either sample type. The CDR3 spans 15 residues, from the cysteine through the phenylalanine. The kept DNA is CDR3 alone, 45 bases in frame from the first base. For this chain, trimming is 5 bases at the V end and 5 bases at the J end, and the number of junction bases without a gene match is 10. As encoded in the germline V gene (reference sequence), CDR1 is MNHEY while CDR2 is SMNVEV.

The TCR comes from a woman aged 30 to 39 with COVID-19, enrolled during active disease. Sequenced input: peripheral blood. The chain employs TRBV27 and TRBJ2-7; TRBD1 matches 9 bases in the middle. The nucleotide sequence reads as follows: TGTGCCAGCAGTACCCTGGGGACAGGGTTCCACGAGCAGTACTTC. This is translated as CASSTLGTGFHEQYF.